This paragraph reports one T cell receptor (beta chain). Its specificity is not known. Other nucleotide sequences from this sample produce the same CDR3. The study drew its donors from healthy HIV-negative adults without recent acute infections or vaccinations. CD45RA-negative memory and CD45RA+ naive subsets were split from the CD4+ cells. V shed 6 bases, J shed 5 bases, and the junction held 9 bases outside the gene matches. The germline V gene encodes CDR1 SNHLY and CDR2 FYNNEI. The CDR3 totals 15 residues. This record comes from a study of shared clonotypes between healthy human individuals. Study-wide points: All-four-donor shared clonotypes had higher generation probabilities than non-shared clonotypes did. A limitation of the genetic and exposure-history diversity represented arose from few donors.

Sequenced by immunoSEQ multiplex PCR; TCRdb stores in-frame clones only, minus some. The sample contains about a million clones, about 77% of which appear only once. The chain uses TRBV2 and TRBJ2-5; the match to TRBD1 covers 10 bases. This clonotype was obtained from a man aged 18 to 35 in good health. Material for sequencing was memory CD4+ T cells sorted from blood. Indicated subset: CD45RA-negative fraction. CDR3 amino acids: CASRLGQGTQETQYF. The CDR3 nucleotides are TGTGCCAGCAGACTGGGACAGGGGACTCAGGAGACCCAGTACTTC.